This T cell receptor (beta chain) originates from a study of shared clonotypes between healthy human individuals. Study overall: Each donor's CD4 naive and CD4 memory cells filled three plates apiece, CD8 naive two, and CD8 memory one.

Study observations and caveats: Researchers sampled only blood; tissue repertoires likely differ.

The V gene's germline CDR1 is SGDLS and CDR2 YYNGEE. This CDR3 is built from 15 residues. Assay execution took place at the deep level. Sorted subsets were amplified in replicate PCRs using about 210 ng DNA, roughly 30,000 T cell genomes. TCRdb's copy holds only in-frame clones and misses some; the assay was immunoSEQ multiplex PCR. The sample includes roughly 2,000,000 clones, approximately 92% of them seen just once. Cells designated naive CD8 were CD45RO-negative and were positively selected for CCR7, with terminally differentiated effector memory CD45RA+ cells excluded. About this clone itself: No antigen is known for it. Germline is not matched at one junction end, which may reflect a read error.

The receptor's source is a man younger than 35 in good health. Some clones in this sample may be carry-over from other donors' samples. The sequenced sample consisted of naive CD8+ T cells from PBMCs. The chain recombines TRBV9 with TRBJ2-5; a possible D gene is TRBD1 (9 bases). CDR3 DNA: TGTGCCCGCAGCGGGGGACGGGGGACAGGGGAGACCCAGTACTTC. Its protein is CARSGGRGTGETQYF.